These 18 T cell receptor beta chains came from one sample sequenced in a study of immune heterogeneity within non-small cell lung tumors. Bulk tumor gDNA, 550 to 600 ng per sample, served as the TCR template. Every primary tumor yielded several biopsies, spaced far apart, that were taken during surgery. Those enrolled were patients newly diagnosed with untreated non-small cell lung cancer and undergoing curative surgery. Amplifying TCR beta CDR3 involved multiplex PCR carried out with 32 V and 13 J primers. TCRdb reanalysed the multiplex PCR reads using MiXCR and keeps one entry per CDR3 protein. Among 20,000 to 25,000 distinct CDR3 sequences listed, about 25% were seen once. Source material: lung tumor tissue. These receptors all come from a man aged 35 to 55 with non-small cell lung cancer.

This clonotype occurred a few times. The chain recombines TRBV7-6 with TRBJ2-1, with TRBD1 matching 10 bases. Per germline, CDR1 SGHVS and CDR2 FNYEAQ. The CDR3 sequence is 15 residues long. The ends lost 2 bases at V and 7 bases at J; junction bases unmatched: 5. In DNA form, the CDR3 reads TGTGCCAGCAGCTTAAGGGACAGGGGCGAGAATGAGCAGTTCTTC. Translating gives CASSLRDRGENEQFF.

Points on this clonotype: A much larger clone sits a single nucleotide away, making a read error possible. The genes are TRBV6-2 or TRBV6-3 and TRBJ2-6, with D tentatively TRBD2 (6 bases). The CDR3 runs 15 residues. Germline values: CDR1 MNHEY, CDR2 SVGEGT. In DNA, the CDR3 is TGTGCCAGCAGTTGGGACTTCGCTGGGTCCAACGTCCTGACTTTC. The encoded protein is CASSWDFAGSNVLTF.

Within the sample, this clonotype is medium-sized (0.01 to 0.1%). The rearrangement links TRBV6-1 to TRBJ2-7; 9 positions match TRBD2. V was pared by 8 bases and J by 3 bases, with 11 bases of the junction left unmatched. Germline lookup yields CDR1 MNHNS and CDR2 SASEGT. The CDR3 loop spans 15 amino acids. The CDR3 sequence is CASAFQDSGSYEQYF. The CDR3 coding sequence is TGTGCCAGCGCTTTCCAGGATAGCGGGAGCTACGAGCAGTACTTC.

The CDR3: CASSLGLREGQNEQFF. The DNA of the CDR3 is TGCGCCAGCAGCTTGGGGTTGCGGGAGGGCCAGAATGAGCAGTTCTTC. This chain connects TRBV5-1 to TRBJ2-1, with 9 bases aligning to TRBD2. The CDR3 spans 16 residues. The germline gives CDR1 SGHRS, CDR2 YFSETQ. V shed 0 bases and J 7 bases; nucleotides not matched to a gene: 8.

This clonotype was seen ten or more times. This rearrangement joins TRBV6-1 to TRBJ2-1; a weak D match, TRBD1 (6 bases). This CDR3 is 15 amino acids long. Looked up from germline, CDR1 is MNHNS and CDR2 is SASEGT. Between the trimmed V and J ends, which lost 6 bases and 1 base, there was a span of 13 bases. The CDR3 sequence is CASRRDTLSYNEQFF. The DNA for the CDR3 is TGTGCCAGCAGACGGGACACGCTGTCCTACAATGAGCAGTTCTTC.

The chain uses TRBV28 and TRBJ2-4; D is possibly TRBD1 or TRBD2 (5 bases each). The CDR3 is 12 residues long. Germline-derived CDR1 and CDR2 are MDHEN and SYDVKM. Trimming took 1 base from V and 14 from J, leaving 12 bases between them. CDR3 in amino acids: CASSLLSGTEYF. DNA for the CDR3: TGTGCCAGCAGTTTATTGTCAGGGACGGAGTACTTC.

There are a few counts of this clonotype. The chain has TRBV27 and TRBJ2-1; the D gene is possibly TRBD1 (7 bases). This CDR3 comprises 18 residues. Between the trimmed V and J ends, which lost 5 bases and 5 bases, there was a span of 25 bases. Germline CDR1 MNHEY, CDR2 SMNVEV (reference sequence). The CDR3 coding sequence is TGTGCCAGCAGTCCCATAGACAGGGTGTTGGGGGGACACAATGAGCAGTTCTTC. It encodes CASSPIDRVLGGHNEQFF.

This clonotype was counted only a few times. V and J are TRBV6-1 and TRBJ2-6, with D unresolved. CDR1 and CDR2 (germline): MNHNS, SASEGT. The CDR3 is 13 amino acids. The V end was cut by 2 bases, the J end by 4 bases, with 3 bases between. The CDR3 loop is CASSESGANVLTF. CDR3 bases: TGTGCCAGCAGTGAATCCGGGGCCAACGTCCTGACTTTC.

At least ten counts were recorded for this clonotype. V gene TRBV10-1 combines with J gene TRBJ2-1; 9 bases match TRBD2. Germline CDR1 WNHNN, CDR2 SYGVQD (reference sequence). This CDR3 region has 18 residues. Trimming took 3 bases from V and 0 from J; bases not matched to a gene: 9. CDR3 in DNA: TGCGCCAGCAGTGACACGACTAGCGGCCTCAGCTCCTACAATGAGCAGTTCTTC. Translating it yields CASSDTTSGLSSYNEQFF.

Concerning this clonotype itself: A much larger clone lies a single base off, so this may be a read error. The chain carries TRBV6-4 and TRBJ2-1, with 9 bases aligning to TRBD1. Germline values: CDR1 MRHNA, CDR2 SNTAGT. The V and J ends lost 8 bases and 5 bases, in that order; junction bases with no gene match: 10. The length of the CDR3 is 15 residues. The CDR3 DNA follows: TGTGCCAGCTTTGACGACAGGGGGGTAGACAATGAGCAGTTCTTC. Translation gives CASFDDRGVDNEQFF.

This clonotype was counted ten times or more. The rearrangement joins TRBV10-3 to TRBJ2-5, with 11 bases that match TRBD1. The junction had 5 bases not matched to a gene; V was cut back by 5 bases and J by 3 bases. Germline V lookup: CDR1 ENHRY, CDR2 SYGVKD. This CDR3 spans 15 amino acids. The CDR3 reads CAISIGQGAKETQYF. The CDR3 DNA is TGTGCCATCAGTATAGGACAGGGGGCTAAAGAGACCCAGTACTTC.

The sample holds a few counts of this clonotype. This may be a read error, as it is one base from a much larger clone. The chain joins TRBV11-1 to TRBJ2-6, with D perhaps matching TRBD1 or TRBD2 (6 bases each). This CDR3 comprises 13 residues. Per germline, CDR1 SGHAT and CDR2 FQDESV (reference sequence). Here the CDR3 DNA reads TGTGCCAGCAGCTTTTCGGGGGCCGACGTCCTGACTTTC. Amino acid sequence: CASSFSGADVLTF.

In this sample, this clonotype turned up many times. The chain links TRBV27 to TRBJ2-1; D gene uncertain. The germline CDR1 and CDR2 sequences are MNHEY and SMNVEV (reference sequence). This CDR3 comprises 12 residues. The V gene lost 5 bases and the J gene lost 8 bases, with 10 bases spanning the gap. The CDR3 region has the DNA TGTGCCAGCAGTACCCCCGGGTATGAGCAGTTCTTC. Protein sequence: CASSTPGYEQFF.

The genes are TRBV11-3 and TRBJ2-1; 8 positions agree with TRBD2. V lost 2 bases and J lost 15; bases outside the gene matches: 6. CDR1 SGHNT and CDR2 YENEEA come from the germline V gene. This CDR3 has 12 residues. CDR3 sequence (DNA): TGTGCCAGCAGCTTAAGAGCGGGAGTGCCGTTCTTC. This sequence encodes CASSLRAGVPFF.

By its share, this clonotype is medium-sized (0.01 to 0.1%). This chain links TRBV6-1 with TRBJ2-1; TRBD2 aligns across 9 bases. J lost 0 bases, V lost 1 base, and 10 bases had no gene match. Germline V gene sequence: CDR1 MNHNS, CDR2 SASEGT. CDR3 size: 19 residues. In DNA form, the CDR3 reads TGTGCCAGCAGTGAAGTGTCAGCGGGAGGCCCGAGCTCCTACAATGAGCAGTTCTTC. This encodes CASSEVSAGGPSSYNEQFF.

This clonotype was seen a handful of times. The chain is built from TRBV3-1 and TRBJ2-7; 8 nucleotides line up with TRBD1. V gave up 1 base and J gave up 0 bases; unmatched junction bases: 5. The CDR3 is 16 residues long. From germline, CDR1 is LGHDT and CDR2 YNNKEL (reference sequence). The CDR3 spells CASSQGTGSLSYEQYF. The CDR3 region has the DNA TGTGCCAGCAGCCAAGGGACAGGGAGCCTCTCCTACGAGCAGTACTTC.

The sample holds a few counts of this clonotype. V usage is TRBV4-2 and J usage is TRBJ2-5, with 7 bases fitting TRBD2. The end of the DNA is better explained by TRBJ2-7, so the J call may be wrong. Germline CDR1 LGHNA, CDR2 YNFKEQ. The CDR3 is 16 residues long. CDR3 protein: CASSHGLSGNSYEQYF. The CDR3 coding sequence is TGTGCCAGCAGCCATGGTTTAAGCGGGAACTCCTACGAGCAGTACTTC.

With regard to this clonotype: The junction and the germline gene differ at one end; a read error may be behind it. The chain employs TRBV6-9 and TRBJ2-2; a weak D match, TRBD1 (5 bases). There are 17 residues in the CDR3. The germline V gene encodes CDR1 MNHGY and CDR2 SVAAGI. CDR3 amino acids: CPSSYSNQGSGTGELFF. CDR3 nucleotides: TGTCCCAGCAGTTACTCAAATCAGGGAAGTGGCACCGGGGAGCTGTTTTTT.